The rows below give T cell receptor beta chains drawn from one sample of a study of vaccination effects on CD4 cells after COVID-19. These receptors lack a known antigen. Here immunoSEQ multiplex PCR was the method, and the copy in TCRdb shows in-frame clones only, minus some. In the table there are about 54,000 clones, 65% to 90% of which are singletons. Sequencing used CD4+ T cells from PBMCs cultured with HCoV-229E spike peptides, obtained before COVID-19 vaccination. Receptor source: a human donor who received a COVID-19 vaccine. Each CDR3 is given without its conserved first and last residue. Not every row has a clone size; where given, it reads once, few, many or a size class.

clone_size	cdr3_length	v_call	j_call	cdr3_aa
NA	15	TRBV24-1	TRBJ2-3	ATSDSRGDRSTDTQY
once	11	TRBV5-1	TRBJ2-3	ASSPPSTDTQY
NA	12	TRBV30	TRBJ1-5	AWKGVEYSGPQH
NA	11	TRBV20-1	TRBJ1-5	SASPGINQPQH
NA	12	TRBV5-1	TRBJ2-1	ASAPTTTYNEQF
once	12	TRBV19	TRBJ1-4	ASSMYRTNEKLF
NA	13	TRBV5-1	TRBJ2-2	ASSLDRGRDGELF
NA	13	TRBV24-1	TRBJ1-4	ATSGTQGASEKLF
NA	13	TRBV6-2/TRBV6-3	TRBJ2-3	ASSYSQSSPHTQY
once	12	TRBV7-3	TRBJ2-1	ASSGVVGVNEQF
NA	13	TRBV14	TRBJ1-1	ASSPRVLLNTEAF
few	13	TRBV7-8	TRBJ1-5	ASSLIHHSNQPQH
NA	14	TRBV27	TRBJ1-1	ASSLGTGYAGTEAF
NA	13	TRBV28	TRBJ2-3	ASSPRHPPTDTQY
NA	12	TRBV6-5	TRBJ1-2	ASTRAQGLYGYT
once	14	TRBV28	TRBJ1-5	ASSPPRTGLTQPQH
once	11	TRBV15	TRBJ1-2	ATSRDRGYGYT
NA	15	TRBV7-2	TRBJ2-1	ASSLAFGTGNYNEQF
few	15	TRBV4-1	TRBJ2-5	ASSQGPSGGVRETQY
medium-sized	12	TRBV7-2	TRBJ1-1	ASSLGHPGQGAI
NA	11	TRBV24-1	TRBJ1-4	ATSDGAYEKLF
NA	12	TRBV24-1	TRBJ2-2	ATSGTGRSGELF
NA	12	TRBV6-5	TRBJ1-5	ASARGEMTGPQH
NA	15	TRBV11-2	TRBJ1-1	ASSLRSWGQLNTEAF
few	10	TRBV29-1	TRBJ1-2	SVHRAGPGYT
NA	11	TRBV19	TRBJ1-3	ASARGRGNTIY
few	12	TRBV7-9	TRBJ1-3	ASSFGTLGNTIY